The entry below describes one TCR beta chain. As yet, its antigen is unknown. This sample is part of a study of beta chain features in type 1 diabetes. The wider study: Across all samples, some 110 million sorted cells were examined.

The isolated RNA, all of it, was reverse transcribed, so expressed TCRB transcripts were what got sequenced. Some clones are missing from TCRdb's copy, which holds only in-frame ones; the method was immunoSEQ multiplex PCR. Of nearly 250,000 clones listed, around 65% were seen once; the top ten hold approximately 0.05%. Whole-study findings and limits: Moderate yet significant TCRB CDR3 shortening was seen in Type 1 diabetes patients in all four CD4+ subsets. Compared with healthy donors, patients appeared to share more similar naive, central memory and regulatory TCRB repertoires.

Trimming removed 5 bases from V and 5 bases from J, with 15 bases in between. CDR1 and CDR2 from the germline V gene are SGHDN and FVKESK. The CDR3 loop spans 14 amino acids. Every sorted population was more than 95% pure. The chain uses TRBV14 and TRBJ2-5; tentatively, D is TRBD2 (6 bases). This receptor was identified in a man aged 25 to 45 in good health. Sequencing was done on a sample of naive CD4+ T cells from blood. The CDR3 DNA sequence: TGTGCCAGCAGCTTTTTCGGAGGAGGGGAGACCCAGTACTTC. Protein product: CASSFFGGGETQYF. The whole variable domain, remainder taken from reference TRBV14 and TRBJ2-5, is EAGVTQFPSHSVIEKGQTVTLRCDPISGHDNLYWYRRVMGKEIKFLLHFVKESKQDESGMPNNRFLAERTGGTYSTLKVQPAELEDSGVYFCASSFFGGGETQYFGPGTRLLVL.